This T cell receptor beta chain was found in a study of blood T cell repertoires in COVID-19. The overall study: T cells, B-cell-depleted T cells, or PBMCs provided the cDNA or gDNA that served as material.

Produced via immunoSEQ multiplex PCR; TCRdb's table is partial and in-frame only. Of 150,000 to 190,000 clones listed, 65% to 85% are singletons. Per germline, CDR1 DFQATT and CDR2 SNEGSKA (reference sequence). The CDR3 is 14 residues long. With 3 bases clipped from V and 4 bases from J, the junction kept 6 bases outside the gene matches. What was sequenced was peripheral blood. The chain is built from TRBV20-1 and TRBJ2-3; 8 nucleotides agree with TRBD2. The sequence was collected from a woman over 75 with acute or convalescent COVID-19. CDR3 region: CSASSLAGPDTQYF. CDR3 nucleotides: TGCAGTGCTAGTTCGTTAGCGGGGCCAGATACGCAGTATTTT.